This is a list of T cell receptor beta chains from one sample in a study of T cells expressing NK-cell markers. TCRdb re-called the 5' RACE reads and shows each CDR3 protein once, DNA omitted. The sample has over 350,000 distinct CDR3 sequences. The sequenced sample was blood T cells: a sorted CD56 or NKG2C T cell subset, CD4+ or CD8+ T cells, or bulk PBMC T cells (not recorded which). The receptors derive from a woman in her forties or fifties in good health. Both conserved end residues are part of each CDR3. Each record gives: CDR3 protein, V gene, J gene.

cdr3_aa: CSARDRAYEQFF
v_call: TRBV20-1
j_call: TRBJ2-1

cdr3_aa: CASSDPYNEQFF
v_call: TRBV5-1
j_call: TRBJ2-1

cdr3_aa: CASSPRGLAGGEQYF
v_call: TRBV9
j_call: TRBJ2-7

cdr3_aa: CASSSGGNYEQYF
v_call: TRBV19
j_call: TRBJ2-7

cdr3_aa: CASRLGQGAVTQYF
v_call: TRBV12-3/TRBV12-4
j_call: TRBJ2-3

cdr3_aa: CASSLGQGPSPLHF
v_call: TRBV18
j_call: TRBJ1-6

cdr3_aa: CASSQGTGATNEKLFF
v_call: TRBV4-1
j_call: TRBJ1-4

cdr3_aa: CASSLVTPGTSGETNTGELFF
v_call: TRBV7-9
j_call: TRBJ2-2

cdr3_aa: CASSGRGQGINEKLFF
v_call: TRBV12-3/TRBV12-4
j_call: TRBJ1-4

cdr3_aa: CATSPTTMGTDTQYF
v_call: TRBV15
j_call: TRBJ2-3

cdr3_aa: CASSVGGGRAYNEQFF
v_call: TRBV9
j_call: TRBJ2-1

cdr3_aa: CASSEAGRPTNEKLFF
v_call: TRBV6-1
j_call: TRBJ1-4

cdr3_aa: CASQGILWDTEAFF
v_call: TRBV30
j_call: TRBJ1-1

cdr3_aa: CASSPGQGFSYEQYF
v_call: TRBV3-1
j_call: TRBJ2-7

cdr3_aa: CASSEKDGRVNNEQFF
v_call: TRBV2
j_call: TRBJ2-1

cdr3_aa: CASSGLTLGDEQFF
v_call: TRBV5-1
j_call: TRBJ2-1

cdr3_aa: CASSQEGLARWAEQFF
v_call: TRBV3-1
j_call: TRBJ2-1

cdr3_aa: CASSPGWIYEQYF
v_call: TRBV7-8
j_call: TRBJ2-7

cdr3_aa: CASRGVVGQGLNEQFF
v_call: TRBV6-1
j_call: TRBJ2-1

cdr3_aa: CASKLHTNTGELFF
v_call: TRBV7-9
j_call: TRBJ2-2

cdr3_aa: CASSHLPGQNTGELFF
v_call: TRBV5-1
j_call: TRBJ2-2

cdr3_aa: CATSEVGTQNRRDEQFF
v_call: TRBV24-1
j_call: TRBJ2-1

cdr3_aa: CARSGDRGRGTEAFF
v_call: TRBV30
j_call: TRBJ1-1

cdr3_aa: CASSYVGSGANVLTF
v_call: TRBV6-6
j_call: TRBJ2-6

cdr3_aa: CATSKGQGSDTQYF
v_call: TRBV15
j_call: TRBJ2-3

cdr3_aa: CASSQGINQPQHF
v_call: TRBV9
j_call: TRBJ1-5

cdr3_aa: CSAGGGQSMKTQYF
v_call: TRBV20-1
j_call: TRBJ2-5

cdr3_aa: CASSLGIRRAQETQYF
v_call: TRBV28
j_call: TRBJ2-5

cdr3_aa: CAISGGGWETQYF
v_call: TRBV10-3
j_call: TRBJ2-5

cdr3_aa: CATSGEVGTGGNQPQHF
v_call: TRBV15
j_call: TRBJ1-5

cdr3_aa: CASSDSAGGYNEQFF
v_call: TRBV6-4
j_call: TRBJ2-1

cdr3_aa: CASSVWERSGELFF
v_call: TRBV9
j_call: TRBJ2-2